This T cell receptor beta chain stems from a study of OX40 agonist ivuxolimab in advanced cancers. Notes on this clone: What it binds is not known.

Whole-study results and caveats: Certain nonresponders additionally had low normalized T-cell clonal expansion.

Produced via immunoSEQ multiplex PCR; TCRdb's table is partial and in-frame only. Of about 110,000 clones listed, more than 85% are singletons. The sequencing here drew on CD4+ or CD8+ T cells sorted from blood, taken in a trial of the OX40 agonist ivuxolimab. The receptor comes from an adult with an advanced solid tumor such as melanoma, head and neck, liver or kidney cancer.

The CDR3: CASSIGGEINIQYF. The DNA of the CDR3 is TGTGCCAGTAGTATAGGGGGGGAGATAAACATTCAGTACTTC. V gene TRBV19 combines with J gene TRBJ2-4; D might be TRBD2 (6 bases). The V end lost 1 base, the J end lost 6 bases, and 10 bases lay between the germline ends. The germline V gene encodes CDR1 LNHDA and CDR2 SQIVND (reference sequence). The CDR3 sequence is 14 residues long.